Listed below are T cell receptor beta chains from one sample, sequenced in a study of cytomegalovirus exposure and HLA in healthy donors. Assay used: immunoSEQ multiplex PCR; TCRdb lists only in-frame clones, some missing. The sample yields some 150,000 clones, around 79% seen once. Sequenced input: PBMCs. These receptor sequences come from a male donor in good health and CMV-seronegative. The CDR3 runs from the conserved cysteine through the conserved F or W. Fields, in order: V gene, clone size, J gene, D gene, CDR3 DNA, CDR3 protein. D genes are given only for firm matches. For some rows the clone size is stated as once, few or many, or as a class when expanded; others skip it.

V: TRBV6-4
size: NA
J: TRBJ1-5
D: TRBD1
DNA: TGTGCCAGCAGTGCCGGGACAGGGGGCAATCAGCCCCAGCATTTT
CDR3: CASSAGTGGNQPQHF

V: TRBV5-1
size: NA
J: TRBJ2-5
D: NA
DNA: TGCGCCAGCAGCTTGGGGGTTAGCGGCAACCAAGAGACCCAGTACTTC
CDR3: CASSLGVSGNQETQYF

V: TRBV7-9
size: few
J: TRBJ1-5
D: NA
DNA: TGTGCCAGCAGCCTAACCGCTTTGCAGCCCCAGCATTTT
CDR3: CASSLTALQPQHF

V: TRBV2
size: NA
J: TRBJ1-5
D: NA
DNA: TGTGCCAGCATTACAGGACTAGGCAATCAGCCCCAGCATTTT
CDR3: CASITGLGNQPQHF

V: TRBV18
size: NA
J: TRBJ1-5
D: NA
DNA: TGTGCCAGCTCACCAACAGGGTCGGGCGGCAATCAGCCCCAGCATTTT
CDR3: CASSPTGSGGNQPQHF

V: TRBV10-3
size: NA
J: TRBJ2-5
D: NA
DNA: TGTGCCACCGCGACATCCGTGGACAGCCTAGGGGAGACCCAGTACTTC
CDR3: CATATSVDSLGETQYF

V: TRBV10-3
size: NA
J: TRBJ2-7
D: TRBD2
DNA: TGTGCCATCAGTGAGTCAAGGAGCGGGGGGGCGGACGAGCAGTACTTC
CDR3: CAISESRSGGADEQYF

V: TRBV18
size: NA
J: TRBJ1-3
D: NA
DNA: TGTGCCAGCTCACCACCTTCCAGCGGCTCTGGAAACACCATATATTTT
CDR3: CASSPPSSGSGNTIYF

V: TRBV10-3
size: NA
J: TRBJ2-5
D: TRBD1
DNA: TGTGCCATCAGTGAGTCAGGAACAGGGGGAGAGACCCAGTACTTC
CDR3: CAISESGTGGETQYF

V: TRBV18
size: few
J: TRBJ1-4
D: TRBD1
DNA: TGTGCCAGCTCACTTACCGGACAGGGCAGCCGCGAAAAACTGTTTTTT
CDR3: CASSLTGQGSREKLFF

V: TRBV4-3
size: NA
J: TRBJ2-7
D: TRBD1
DNA: TGCGCCAGCAGCCAAGGAGGGGGCGGCTACGAGCAGTACTTC
CDR3: CASSQGGGGYEQYF

V: TRBV28
size: few
J: TRBJ1-6
D: NA
DNA: TGTGCCAGCATGGAGGGCTCTAATTCACCCCTCCACTTT
CDR3: CASMEGSNSPLHF

V: TRBV11-2
size: NA
J: TRBJ2-7
D: TRBD2
DNA: TGTGCCAGCAGCTTTCGCCTAGCGGGAGTCCAGTACGAGCAGTACTTC
CDR3: CASSFRLAGVQYEQYF

V: TRBV7-9
size: NA
J: TRBJ1-4
D: NA
DNA: TGTGCCAGCAGCTTAGGGGCAGGGGCCATGGGAGAAAAACTGTTTTTT
CDR3: CASSLGAGAMGEKLFF

V: TRBV6-1
size: NA
J: TRBJ1-2
D: NA
DNA: TGTGCCAGCAGCCCACTTGGGGCCTCCGGCTACACCTTC
CDR3: CASSPLGASGYTF

V: TRBV5-1
size: NA
J: TRBJ1-2
D: TRBD1
DNA: TGCGCCAGCAGCTTGGCTACAGGGGGCGACGGCTACACCTTC
CDR3: CASSLATGGDGYTF